The 25 T cell receptor beta chains below were found in one sample sequenced in a study of T cell repertoires in cytomegalovirus infection. TCRdb processed the reads anew with MiXCR; each CDR3 protein has one entry. The repertoire holds about a million distinct CDR3 sequences, with 31% as singletons. These TCRs are of unknown antigen specificity. Specimen: cultured CD8+ T cells from PBMCs, collected from culture after CMV antigen stimulation. These receptors came from a human donor in good health (CMV status not recorded). Some clones in this sample may be carry-over from other donors' samples.

The chain combines TRBV6-2 or TRBV6-3 with TRBJ1-1; D is undetermined. V was trimmed by 2 bases and J by 0 bases, leaving 7 bases between them. The CDR3 totals 14 residues. The germline V gene has CDR1 MNHEY and CDR2 SVGEGT. The CDR3 sequence: CASSYTRMNTEAFF. CDR3 bases: TGTGCCAGCAGTTACACCAGGATGAACACTGAAGCTTTCTTT.

CDR3 nucleotide sequence: TGCGCCAGCAGCCAAGAAAGGGGGCCCAATCAGCCCCAGCATTTT. This gives the protein CASSQERGPNQPQHF. V gene TRBV4-1 combines with J gene TRBJ1-5; 7 bases align to TRBD1. The CDR3 runs 15 residues. V lost 0 bases and J lost 3; bases outside the gene matches: 2. CDR1 is MGHRA, CDR2 YSYEKL, per germline.

CDR3 sequence reads: CASRDRDSNQPQHF. The CDR3 DNA reads as TGTGCCAGCAGGGACAGGGATAGCAATCAGCCCCAGCATTTT. The rearrangement uses TRBV27 and TRBJ1-5, with 8 nucleotides matching TRBD1. CDR3 size: 14 residues. V lost 6 bases to trimming and J lost 0 bases; unmatched junction nucleotides: 1. CDR1 MNHEY and CDR2 SMNVEV come from the germline V gene (reference sequence).

Turning to this clonotype: Given a much more abundant clone one base away, this may be a read error. This chain links TRBV6-2 or TRBV6-3 with TRBJ1-2, with 7 bases aligning to TRBD1. V shed 6 bases, J shed 4 bases, and the junction held 5 bases outside the gene matches. The CDR3 runs to 13 residues. Germline lookup yields CDR1 MNHEY and CDR2 SVGEGT. CDR3 amino acids: CASSWGQLYGYTF. The DNA for the CDR3 is TGTGCCAGCAGCTGGGGACAGCTCTATGGCTACACCTTC.

This clonotype was seen many times. One end of the junction fails to match germline, which may point to a read error. J is TRBJ1-6 and V is TRBV7-2; tentative D call: TRBD1 (6 bases). Germline V gives CDR1 SGHTA, CDR2 FQGNSA. The CDR3 length is 15 residues. CDR3 DNA: TGTGCCAGCAGTACCGGACAGAGTTATACTTCACCCCTCCACTTT. It encodes CASSTGQSYTSPLHF.

Worth noting for this clonotype: At one of its ends the junction is not consistent with the germline gene, which may arise from a read error. The gene calls are TRBV7-9 and TRBJ2-5, with TRBD1 identical over 8 bases. The CDR3 consists of 16 residues. Germline loops: CDR1 SEHNR, CDR2 FQNEAQ (reference sequence). The CDR3 loop reads CASSLVTGGGQETQNF. The CDR3 nucleotides read TGTGCCAGCAGCTTAGTTACAGGGGGAGGCCAAGAGACCCAGAACTTC. Full variable domain (missing parts from reference TRBV7-9 and TRBJ2-5): DTGVSQNPRHKITKRGQNVTFRCDPISEHNRLYWYRQTLGQGPEFLTYFQNEAQLEKSRLLSDRFSAERPKGSFSTLEIQRTEQGDSAMYLCASSLVTGGGQETQNFGPGTRLLVL.

The chain is built from TRBV15 and TRBJ2-1; D ambiguous. The CDR3 sequence is 13 residues long. Trimming removed 0 bases from V and 8 bases from J, with 8 bases in between. Per germline, CDR1 LNHNV and CDR2 YYDKDF (reference sequence). This chain's CDR3 is CATSRDLVDEQFF. The DNA of the CDR3 is TGTGCCACCAGCAGAGATCTCGTCGATGAGCAGTTCTTC.

This clonotype was seen a handful of times. CDR3 in DNA: TGCAGCGTTGGGGGGTTTCCTGAGCAGTTCTTC. It encodes CSVGGFPEQFF. V gene TRBV29-1 combines with J gene TRBJ2-1; D may correspond to TRBD1 or TRBD2 (5 bases each). The CDR3 extends over 11 amino acids. The germline V gene has CDR1 SQVTM and CDR2 ANQGSEA. V lost 4 bases and J 9 bases, leaving 10 bases between the germline ends.

This clonotype has more than one count but fewer than ten. The V and J genes are TRBV4-1 and TRBJ1-2; D unresolved. This CDR3 is built from 15 residues. Trimming removed 0 bases at V and 4 bases at J, with 12 bases between. The germline CDR1 and CDR2 sequences are MGHRA and YSYEKL. This CDR3 reads CASSQDPASFYGYTF. In DNA form, the CDR3 reads TGCGCCAGCAGCCAAGACCCCGCCAGCTTCTATGGCTACACCTTC.

In this sample, this clonotype turned up a few times. The rearrangement uses TRBV6-4 and TRBJ1-1, with D perhaps matching TRBD1 (5 bases). CDR1 is MRHNA, CDR2 SNTAGT, per germline. The V and J ends lost 7 bases and 1 base respectively, with 13 bases between them. The CDR3 is made up of 14 amino acids. CDR3: CASTPGRGNTEAFF. The CDR3 nucleotides read TGTGCCAGCACCCCGGGTAGGGGGAACACTGAAGCTTTCTTT.

This clonotype was detected ten times or more. The DNA of the CDR3 is TGTGCCAGCAGCTTAGCGGGCAGGGTCACTGAAGCTTTCTTT. This sequence encodes CASSLAGRVTEAFF. This chain connects TRBV7-6 to TRBJ1-1; a possible D gene is TRBD1 (5 bases). The CDR3 consists of 14 residues. V was pared by 0 bases and J by 4 bases, with 9 bases between. The germline V gene encodes CDR1 SGHVS and CDR2 FNYEAQ.

This clonotype has a handful of counts. The chain couples TRBV7-8 to TRBJ1-2; tentative D call: TRBD1 (5 bases). CDR3 size: 18 residues. The ends were cut back, 1 base at V and 0 bases at J, with 18 bases in the middle. The germline V gene has CDR1 SGHVS and CDR2 FQNEAQ. Here the CDR3 reads CASSLGGTGRGTNYGYTF. The CDR3 nucleotides read TGTGCCAGCAGCTTAGGAGGGACGGGCCGCGGGACTAACTATGGCTACACCTTC. Using reference TRBV7-8 and TRBJ1-2 for the parts outside the CDR3, the full variable domain is GAGVSQSPRYKVAKRGQDVALRCDPISGHVSLFWYQQALGQGPEFLTYFQNEAQLDKSGLPSDRFFAERPEGSVSTLKIQRTQQEDSAVYLCASSLGGTGRGTNYGYTFGSGTRLTVV.

The chain links TRBV5-6 to TRBJ1-2; D is unclear. CDR1 is SGHDT and CDR2 is YYEEEE in the germline V gene. The CDR3 has 15 residues. The V and J ends lost 2 bases and 0 bases respectively, with 11 bases between them. CDR3 sequence reads: CASSLMPRSNYGYTF. CDR3 coding DNA: TGTGCCAGCAGCTTAATGCCACGGTCTAACTATGGCTACACCTTC.

Only a few counts were recorded for this clonotype. J is TRBJ2-5 and V is TRBV6-1; D gene uncertain. V gave up 5 bases and J gave up 0 bases, with 7 bases separating them. Germline values: CDR1 MNHNS, CDR2 SASEGT. This CDR3 comprises 13 residues. CDR3 DNA: TGTGCCAGCAGTAAGGGCTACCAAGAGACCCAGTACTTC. Translating gives CASSKGYQETQYF.

This clonotype was seen only once. The gene calls are TRBV19 and TRBJ1-5; possibly TRBD1 for D (6 bases). The CDR3 runs to 17 residues. V was pared by 0 bases and J by 5 bases, with 17 bases between. CDR1 is LNHDA, CDR2 SQIVND, per germline (reference sequence). The CDR3 DNA follows: TGTGCCAGTAGTATAGATCCGGGCAGGGGCTTCGATCAGCCCCAGCATTTT. Its translation: CASSIDPGRGFDQPQHF.

The V and J genes are TRBV20-1 and TRBJ2-1; 7 bases agree with TRBD1. Germline CDR1 is DFQATT and CDR2 is SNEGSKA (reference sequence). Trimming cost V 2 bases and J 5 bases; bases outside gene matches: 9. The CDR3 has 15 amino acids. CDR3 coding DNA: TGCAGTGCTAGAACGAGCAGGGGGTACGACAATGAGCAGTTCTTC. Amino acid sequence: CSARTSRGYDNEQFF.

The table lists this clonotype with a few counts. This chain links TRBV12-5 with TRBJ2-3; D gene ambiguous. V gave up 1 base and J gave up 4 bases, with 6 bases separating them. Per the germline V gene, CDR1 is LGHNT and CDR2 is FRNRAP. This CDR3 is built from 13 residues. CDR3 nucleotide sequence: TGTGCTAGTGGTTTGGGCGGCCCAGATACGCAGTATTTT. Amino acid sequence: CASGLGGPDTQYF.

The gene calls are TRBV5-5 and TRBJ2-5; 7 bases align to TRBD1. J gave up 5 bases and V 4 bases, and 8 bases lay outside the gene matches. Germline CDR1 and CDR2: SGHKS and YYEKEE (reference sequence). This CDR3 has 14 residues. CDR3 bases: TGTGCCAGCAGCACCAACAGGGGTACGGAGACCCAGTACTTC. As protein: CASSTNRGTETQYF.

This clonotype showed up just a few times. The rearrangement links TRBV7-2 to TRBJ1-5; D possibly corresponds to TRBD1 (5 bases). The CDR3 has 15 residues. Germline V CDR1 and CDR2: SGHTA, FQGNSA. Trimming pared 2 bases from V and 7 bases from J, leaving 15 bases between. This CDR3 is CASSLFPAEGQPQHF. The CDR3 DNA sequence: TGTGCCAGCAGCTTATTTCCAGCGGAGGGGCAGCCCCAGCATTTT. Full variable domain (rest looked up from reference TRBV7-2 and TRBJ1-5): GAGVSQSPSNKVTEKGKDVELRCDPISGHTALYWYRQSLGQGLEFLIYFQGNSAPDKSGLPSDRFSAERTGGSVSTLTIQRTQQEDSAVYLCASSLFPAEGQPQHFGDGTRLSIL.

With respect to this clonotype: An end of the junction does not agree with germline; a read error may underlie this. The V call is TRBV18, the J call TRBJ2-1, with TRBD2 matching 7 bases. Germline CDR1 KGHSH, CDR2 LQKENI. The CDR3 runs to 17 residues. Here the CDR3 reads CASSLTPDGEGYNVQFF. CDR3 DNA sequence: TGTGCCAGCTCATTAACACCAGACGGGGAGGGTTACAATGTGCAGTTCTTC.

This clonotype was observed at least ten times. The V call is TRBV6-1, the J call TRBJ2-7; D is perhaps TRBD1 (6 bases). CDR3 size: 14 residues. V was shortened by 8 bases and J by 5 bases, with 19 bases between the two germline ends. CDR1 MNHNS and CDR2 SASEGT come from the germline V gene. CDR3 region: CASGATGYFNEQYF. CDR3 coding DNA: TGTGCCAGCGGGGCTACAGGGTACTTCAACGAGCAGTACTTC.

The rearrangement joins TRBV11-3 to TRBJ2-1; 12 bases line up with TRBD2. Germline CDR1 and CDR2: SGHNT and YENEEA. The CDR3 is 16 residues long. The ends lost 5 bases at V and 7 bases at J; junction bases unmatched: 9. The CDR3 DNA reads TGTGCCAGCAGCGCGCTAGCGGGGGGGCTATTTAATGAGCAGTTCTTC. Its translation is CASSALAGGLFNEQFF.

CDR3 in DNA: TGTGCCAGCAGCTGGGTCTTCACAGATACGCAGTATTTT. As protein: CASSWVFTDTQYF. The V call is TRBV7-8, the J call TRBJ2-3; no firm D call. The germline V gene encodes CDR1 SGHVS and CDR2 FQNEAQ. Trimming shortened V by 4 bases and J by 2 bases, and 7 bases separated the two germline ends. The CDR3 has 13 amino acids.

The V call is TRBV28, the J call TRBJ1-4; 10 bases map to TRBD1. Losses at the gene ends were 1 base for V and 2 bases for J; bases not matched to a gene: 16. CDR3 size: 21 residues. Germline values: CDR1 MDHEN, CDR2 SYDVKM. The CDR3 DNA reads as TGTGCCAGCAGTTTATTCTCCCCTAGACAGGGGGCCACTTTCACTAATGAAAAACTGTTTTTT. Its translation: CASSLFSPRQGATFTNEKLFF.

On this clonotype: A much bigger clone sits one base away, suggesting this may be a read error. The rearrangement links TRBV7-8 to TRBJ1-5; D not resolved. Trimming took off 6 bases at V and 3 bases at J, with 12 bases between the two ends. Germline CDR1 and CDR2: SGHVS and FQNEAQ. This CDR3 has 14 residues. CDR3 DNA: TGTGCCAGCAGTTGGACGGTGGACAATCAGCCCCAGCATTTT. Translation gives CASSWTVDNQPQHF.